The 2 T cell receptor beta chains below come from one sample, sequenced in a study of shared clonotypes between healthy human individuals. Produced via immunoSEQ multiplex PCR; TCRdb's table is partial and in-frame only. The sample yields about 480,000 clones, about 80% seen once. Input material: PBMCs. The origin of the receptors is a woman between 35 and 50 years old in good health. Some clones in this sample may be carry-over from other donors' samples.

The CDR3 loop reads CASSPAELTDTQYF. In nucleotides, the CDR3 is TGTGCCAGCAGCCCCGCGGAGCTCACAGATACGCAGTATTTT. This rearrangement joins TRBV7-9 to TRBJ2-3; D gene unclear. This CDR3 has 14 residues. V lost 5 bases and J lost 2, with 11 bases in between. The germline V gene encodes CDR1 SEHNR and CDR2 FQNEAQ (reference sequence).

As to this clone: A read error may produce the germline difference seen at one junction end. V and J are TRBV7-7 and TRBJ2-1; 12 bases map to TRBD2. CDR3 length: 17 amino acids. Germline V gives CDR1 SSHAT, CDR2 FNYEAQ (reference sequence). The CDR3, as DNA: TGTGCTAGCAGCCGGACTAGCGGGATAAGCTCCTACAATGAGCAGTTCTTC. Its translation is CASSRTSGISSYNEQFF.